Listed here are 9 T cell receptor beta chains from one sample, sequenced in a study of shared clonotypes between healthy human individuals. Here immunoSEQ multiplex PCR was the method, and the copy in TCRdb shows in-frame clones only, minus some. The sample includes 400,000 to 500,000 clones, 60% to 85% of them seen just once. Sequencing input: PBMCs. The receptors originated from a woman in her forties in good health. Some clones in this sample may be carry-over from other donors' samples.

This chain connects TRBV4-2 to TRBJ2-7; TRBD1 matches at 7 bases. V dropped 1 base and J dropped 3; count of bases not matched to a gene: 6. Germline CDR1 LGHNA, CDR2 YNFKEQ. This CDR3 has 15 residues. As DNA, the CDR3 is TGTGCCAGCAGCCAAGGGGGGACAGACGGCTACGAGCAGTACTTC. This encodes CASSQGGTDGYEQYF.

The chain recombines TRBV18 with TRBJ1-1; 7 bases agree with TRBD1. Germline V gene lookup returns CDR1 KGHSH and CDR2 LQKENI. This CDR3 has 15 residues. V was clipped by 6 bases and J by 3 bases; unmatched bases: 10. The CDR3 region is CASSSGTQGYTEAFF. The DNA for the CDR3 is TGTGCCAGCTCGTCCGGGACACAGGGGTACACTGAAGCTTTCTTT.

The chain joins TRBV11-3 to TRBJ2-3, with 10 bases aligning to TRBD2. CDR1 SGHNT and CDR2 YENEEA come from the germline V gene. V was pared by 5 bases and J by 0 bases, with 5 bases of the junction left unmatched. There are 16 residues in the CDR3. Here the CDR3 reads CASSKLAGSSTDTQYF. CDR3 sequence (DNA): TGTGCCAGCAGCAAACTAGCGGGGTCTAGCACAGATACGCAGTATTTT.

The CDR3 DNA follows: TGTGCCAGAAGCCCAGAGCCCTACGAGCAGTACTTC. Its translation is CARSPEPYEQYF. V is TRBV7-5 and J is TRBJ2-7. TRBV7-5 represents a pseudogene. This CDR3 comprises 12 residues.

This clone appeared a few times. The chain joins TRBV2 to TRBJ2-7; tentative D call: TRBD2 (6 bases). Trimming cost V 11 bases and J 4 bases, with 15 bases left between them. The CDR3 consists of 12 residues. CDR1 SNHLY and CDR2 FYNNEI come from the germline V gene. CDR3 residues: CACGGNGYEQYF. The CDR3 DNA is TGTGCCTGTGGGGGGAATGGTTACGAGCAGTACTTC.

The genes are TRBV21-1 and TRBJ2-7; the table's D call TRBD1 went unverified against the DNA. TRBV21-1 is deemed a pseudogene. The CDR3 covers 17 residues. The CDR3 DNA follows: TGTGCCAGCAGCACCAGAACCCAGGGGGTCCCTCCAAACGAGCAGTACTTC. It is translated as CASSTRTQGVPPNEQYF.

V and J are TRBV2 and TRBJ1-3; D call uncertain. The V gene lost 7 bases and the J gene lost 0 bases, with 10 bases spanning the gap. The CDR3 spans 14 residues. Germline assignment: CDR1 SNHLY and CDR2 FYNNEI. The CDR3 DNA sequence: TGTGCCAGCAAGGCAGGCCACTCTGGAAACACCATATATTTT. Its protein is CASKAGHSGNTIYF.

The chain recombines TRBV5-4 with TRBJ2-7; possibly TRBD1 for D (5 bases). Germline V gene lookup returns CDR1 SGHNT and CDR2 YYREEE (reference sequence). V shed 2 bases and J shed 2 bases, with 14 bases lying between them. This CDR3 contains 15 residues. The CDR3 DNA reads as TGTGCCAGCAGCTTTAGGGGCCAACTGGCCTACGAGCAGTACTTC. Translation: CASSFRGQLAYEQYF.

The chain carries TRBV6-6 and TRBJ1-1; 10 bases are a match to TRBD1. CDR3 length: 14 residues. CDR1 and CDR2 (germline): MNHNY, SVGAGI (reference sequence). The V and J ends lost 7 bases and 5 bases, in that order; junction bases with no gene match: 7. The chain's CDR3 is CASIGTGAFTEAFF. CDR3 in DNA: TGTGCCAGCATTGGGACAGGGGCTTTTACTGAAGCTTTCTTT.